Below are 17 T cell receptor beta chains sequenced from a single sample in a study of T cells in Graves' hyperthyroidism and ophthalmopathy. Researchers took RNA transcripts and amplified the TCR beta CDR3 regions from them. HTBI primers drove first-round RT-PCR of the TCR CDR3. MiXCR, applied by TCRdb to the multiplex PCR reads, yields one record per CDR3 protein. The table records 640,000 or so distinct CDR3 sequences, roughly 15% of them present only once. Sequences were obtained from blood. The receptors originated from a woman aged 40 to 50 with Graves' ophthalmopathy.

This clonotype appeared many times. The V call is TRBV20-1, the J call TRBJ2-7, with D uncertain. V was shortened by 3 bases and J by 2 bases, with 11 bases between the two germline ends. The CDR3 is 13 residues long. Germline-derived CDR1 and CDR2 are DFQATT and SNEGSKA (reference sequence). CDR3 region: CSASQRGPYEQYF. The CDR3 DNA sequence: TGCAGTGCTAGCCAGCGTGGGCCCTACGAGCAGTACTTC.

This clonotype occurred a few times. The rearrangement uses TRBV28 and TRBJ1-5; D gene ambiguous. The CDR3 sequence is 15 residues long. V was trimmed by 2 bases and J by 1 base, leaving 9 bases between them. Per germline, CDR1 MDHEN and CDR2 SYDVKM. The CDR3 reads CASSLQKGSNQPQHF. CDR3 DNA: TGTGCCAGCAGTTTACAGAAGGGCAGCAATCAGCCCCAGCATTTT.

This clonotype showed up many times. The CDR3 bases are TGTGCCAGCAGTTTAGGGACTAGCGGGAACTACGAGCAGTACTTC. Residues: CASSLGTSGNYEQYF. This chain uses TRBV28 with TRBJ2-7; 13 positions match TRBD2. This CDR3 spans 15 amino acids. Looked up from germline, CDR1 is MDHEN and CDR2 is SYDVKM. Trimming took 2 bases from V and 3 from J; bases not matched to a gene: 1.

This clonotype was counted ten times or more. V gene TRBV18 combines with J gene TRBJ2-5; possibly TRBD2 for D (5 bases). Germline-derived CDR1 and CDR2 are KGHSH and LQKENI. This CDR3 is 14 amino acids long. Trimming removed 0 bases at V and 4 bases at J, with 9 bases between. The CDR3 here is CASSPPGGPETQYF. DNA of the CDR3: TGTGCCAGCTCACCACCGGGCGGGCCAGAGACCCAGTACTTC. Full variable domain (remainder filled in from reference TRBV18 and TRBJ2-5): NAGVMQNPRHLVRRRGQEARLRCSPMKGHSHVYWYRQLPEEGLKFMVYLQKENIIDESGMPKERFSAEFPKEGPSILRIQQVVRGDSAAYFCASSPPGGPETQYFGPGTRLLVL.

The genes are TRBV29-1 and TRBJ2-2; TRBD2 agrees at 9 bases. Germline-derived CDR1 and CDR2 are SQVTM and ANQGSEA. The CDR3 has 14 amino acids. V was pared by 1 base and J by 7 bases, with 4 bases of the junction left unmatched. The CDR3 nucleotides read TGCAGCGTTGAAGTGGGAGCGGGAGGCGGGGAGCTGTTTTTT. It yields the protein CSVEVGAGGGELFF.

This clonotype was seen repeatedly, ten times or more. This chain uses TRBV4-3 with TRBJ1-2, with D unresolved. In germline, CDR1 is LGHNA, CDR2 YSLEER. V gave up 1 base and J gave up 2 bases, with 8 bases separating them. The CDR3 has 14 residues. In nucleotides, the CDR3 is TGCGCCAGCAGCCAAGGGACGCAGAACTATGGCTACACCTTC. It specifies CASSQGTQNYGYTF.

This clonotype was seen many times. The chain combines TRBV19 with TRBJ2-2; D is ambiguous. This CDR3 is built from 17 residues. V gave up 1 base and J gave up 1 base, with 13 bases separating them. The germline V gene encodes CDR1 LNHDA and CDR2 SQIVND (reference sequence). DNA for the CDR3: TGTGCCAGTAGTATAGCTGAAGGGATGGGGAACACCGGGGAGCTGTTTTTT. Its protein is CASSIAEGMGNTGELFF.

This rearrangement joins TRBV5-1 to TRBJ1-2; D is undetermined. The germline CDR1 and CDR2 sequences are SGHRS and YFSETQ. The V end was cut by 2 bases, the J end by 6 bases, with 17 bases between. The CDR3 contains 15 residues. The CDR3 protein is CASSFFTAARDGYTF. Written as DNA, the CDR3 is TGCGCCAGCAGCTTTTTCACGGCGGCTCGGGATGGCTACACCTTC.

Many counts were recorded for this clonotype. In DNA, the CDR3 is TGTGCCAGCAGCGTATCTGGGGCCAACGTCCTGACTTTC. It specifies CASSVSGANVLTF. The chain is built from TRBV28 and TRBJ2-6; D is uncertain. V was shortened by 6 bases and J by 1 base, with 4 bases between the two germline ends. The CDR3 totals 13 residues. Germline V gene lookup returns CDR1 MDHEN and CDR2 SYDVKM.

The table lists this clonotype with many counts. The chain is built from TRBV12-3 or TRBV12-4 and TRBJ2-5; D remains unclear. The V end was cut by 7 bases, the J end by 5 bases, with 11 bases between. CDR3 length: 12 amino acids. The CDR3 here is CASTTYGETQYF. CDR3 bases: TGTGCCAGCACCACCTATGGGGAGACCCAGTACTTC.

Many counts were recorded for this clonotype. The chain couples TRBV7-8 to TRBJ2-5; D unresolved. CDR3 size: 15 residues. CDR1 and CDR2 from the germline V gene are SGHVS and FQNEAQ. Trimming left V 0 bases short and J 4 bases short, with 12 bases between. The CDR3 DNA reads TGTGCCAGCAGCTTAGCGCGTGTGGCATTAGAGACCCAGTACTTC. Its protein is CASSLARVALETQYF. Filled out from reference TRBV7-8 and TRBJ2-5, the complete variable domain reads GAGVSQSPRYKVAKRGQDVALRCDPISGHVSLFWYQQALGQGPEFLTYFQNEAQLDKSGLPSDRFFAERPEGSVSTLKIQRTQQEDSAVYLCASSLARVALETQYFGPGTRLLVL.

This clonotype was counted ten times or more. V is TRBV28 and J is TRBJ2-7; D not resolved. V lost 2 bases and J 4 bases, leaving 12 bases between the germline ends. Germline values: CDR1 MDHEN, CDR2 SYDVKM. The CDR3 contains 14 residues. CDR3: CASSLHDLGYEQYF. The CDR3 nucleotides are TGTGCCAGCAGTTTACACGACCTCGGGTACGAGCAGTACTTC.

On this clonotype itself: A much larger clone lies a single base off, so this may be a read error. The CDR3 loop is CASRQPGQGPNQPQHF. Written as DNA, the CDR3 is TGTGCCAGCAGACAACCGGGACAGGGGCCCAATCAGCCCCAGCATTTT. The chain combines TRBV28 with TRBJ1-5; TRBD1 matches at 10 bases. The CDR3 is 16 residues long. V was clipped by 6 bases and J by 3 bases; unmatched bases: 8. Germline values: CDR1 MDHEN, CDR2 SYDVKM.

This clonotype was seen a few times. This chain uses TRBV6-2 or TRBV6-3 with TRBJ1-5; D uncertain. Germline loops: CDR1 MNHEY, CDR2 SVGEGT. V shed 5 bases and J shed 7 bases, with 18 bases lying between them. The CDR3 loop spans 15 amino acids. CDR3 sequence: CASSPTEGVRQPQHF. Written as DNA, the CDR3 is TGTGCCAGCAGTCCAACGGAAGGCGTAAGGCAGCCCCAGCATTTT.

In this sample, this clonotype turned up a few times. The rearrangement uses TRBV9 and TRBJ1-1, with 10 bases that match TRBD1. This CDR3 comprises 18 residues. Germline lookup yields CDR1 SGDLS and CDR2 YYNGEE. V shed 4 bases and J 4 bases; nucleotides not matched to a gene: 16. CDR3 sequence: CASSPADRGTFQGTEAFF. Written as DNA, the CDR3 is TGTGCCAGCAGCCCCGCGGACAGGGGGACGTTTCAGGGCACTGAAGCTTTCTTT.

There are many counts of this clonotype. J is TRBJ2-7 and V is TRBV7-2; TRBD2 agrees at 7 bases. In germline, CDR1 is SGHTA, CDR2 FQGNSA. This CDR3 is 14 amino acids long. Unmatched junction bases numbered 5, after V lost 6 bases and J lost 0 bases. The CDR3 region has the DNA TGTGCCAGCAGGCCTAGCGGACTCTCCTACGAGCAGTACTTC. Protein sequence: CASRPSGLSYEQYF.

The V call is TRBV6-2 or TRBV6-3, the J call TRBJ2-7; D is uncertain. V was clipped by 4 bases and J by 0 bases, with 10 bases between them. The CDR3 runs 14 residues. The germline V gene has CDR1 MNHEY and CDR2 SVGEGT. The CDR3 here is CASSLVQLSYEQYF. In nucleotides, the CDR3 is TGTGCCAGCAGTTTAGTACAGCTCTCCTACGAGCAGTACTTC.